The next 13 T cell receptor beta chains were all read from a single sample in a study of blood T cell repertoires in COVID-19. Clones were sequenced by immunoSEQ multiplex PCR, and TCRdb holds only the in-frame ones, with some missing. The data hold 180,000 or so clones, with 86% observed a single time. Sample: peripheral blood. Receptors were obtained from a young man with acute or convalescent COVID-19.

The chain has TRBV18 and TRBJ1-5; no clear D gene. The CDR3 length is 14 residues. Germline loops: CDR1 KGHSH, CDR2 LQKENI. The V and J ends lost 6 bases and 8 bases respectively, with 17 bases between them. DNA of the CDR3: TGTGCCAGCTCGTCCACCACATCGGGGAAGCCCCAGCATTTT. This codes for CASSSTTSGKPQHF.

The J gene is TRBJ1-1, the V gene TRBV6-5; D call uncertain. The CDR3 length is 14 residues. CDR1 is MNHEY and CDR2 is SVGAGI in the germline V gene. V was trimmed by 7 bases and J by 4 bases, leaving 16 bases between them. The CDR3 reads CASNVGGWGTEAFF. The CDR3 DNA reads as TGTGCCAGCAACGTCGGCGGGTGGGGCACTGAAGCTTTCTTT.

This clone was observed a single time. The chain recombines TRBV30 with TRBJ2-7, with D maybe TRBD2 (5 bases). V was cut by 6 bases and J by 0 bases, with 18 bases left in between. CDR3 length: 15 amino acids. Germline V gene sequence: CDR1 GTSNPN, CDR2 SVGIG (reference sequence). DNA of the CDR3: TGTGCCTGTGCCCTGATTACGGGAATCTCCTACGAGCAGTACTTC. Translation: CACALITGISYEQYF.

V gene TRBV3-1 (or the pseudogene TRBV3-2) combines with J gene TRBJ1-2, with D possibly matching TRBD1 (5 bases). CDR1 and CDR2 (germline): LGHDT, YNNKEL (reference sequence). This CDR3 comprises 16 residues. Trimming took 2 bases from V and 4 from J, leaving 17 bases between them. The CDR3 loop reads CASSQTFTGGFYGYTF. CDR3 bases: TGTGCCAGCAGCCAAACTTTCACCGGGGGGTTCTATGGCTACACCTTC.

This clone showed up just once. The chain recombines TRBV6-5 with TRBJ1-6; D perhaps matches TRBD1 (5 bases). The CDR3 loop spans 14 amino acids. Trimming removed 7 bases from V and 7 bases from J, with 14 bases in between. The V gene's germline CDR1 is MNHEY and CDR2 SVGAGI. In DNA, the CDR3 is TGTGCCAGCACCAGGGTCCGGTCAAATTCACCCCTCCACTTT. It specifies CASTRVRSNSPLHF.

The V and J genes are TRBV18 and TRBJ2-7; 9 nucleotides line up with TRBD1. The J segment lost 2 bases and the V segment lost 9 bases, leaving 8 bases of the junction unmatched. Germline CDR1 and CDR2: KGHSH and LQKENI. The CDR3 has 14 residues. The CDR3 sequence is CASSTGGLPYEQYF. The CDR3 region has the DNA TGTGCCAGTTCCACAGGGGGCCTACCCTACGAGCAGTACTTC.

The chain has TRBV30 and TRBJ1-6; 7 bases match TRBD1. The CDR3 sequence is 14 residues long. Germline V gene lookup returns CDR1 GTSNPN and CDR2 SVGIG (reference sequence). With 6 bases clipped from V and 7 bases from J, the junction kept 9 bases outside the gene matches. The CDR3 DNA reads TGTGCCTGCACTTACGACAGGGCGAATTCACCCCTCCACTTT. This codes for CACTYDRANSPLHF.

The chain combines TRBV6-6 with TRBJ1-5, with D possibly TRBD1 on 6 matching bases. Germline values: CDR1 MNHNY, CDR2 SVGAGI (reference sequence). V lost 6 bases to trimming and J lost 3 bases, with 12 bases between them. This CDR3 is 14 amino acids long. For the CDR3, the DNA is TGTGCCAGCAGCTCTGGACAGTCCAATCAGCCCCAGCATTTT. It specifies CASSSGQSNQPQHF.

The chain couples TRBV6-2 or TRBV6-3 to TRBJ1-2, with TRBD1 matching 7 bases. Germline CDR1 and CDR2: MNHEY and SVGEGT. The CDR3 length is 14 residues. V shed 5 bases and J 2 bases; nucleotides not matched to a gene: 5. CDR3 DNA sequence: TGTGCCAGCAGTCCGGGACAGAGGAACTATGGCTACACCTTC. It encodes CASSPGQRNYGYTF.

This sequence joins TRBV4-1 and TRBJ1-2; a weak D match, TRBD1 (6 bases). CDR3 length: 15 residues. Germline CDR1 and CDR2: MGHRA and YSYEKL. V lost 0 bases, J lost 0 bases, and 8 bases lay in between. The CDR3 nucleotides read TGCGCCAGCAGCCAAGACAGGGGATCTAACTATGGCTACACCTTC. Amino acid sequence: CASSQDRGSNYGYTF.

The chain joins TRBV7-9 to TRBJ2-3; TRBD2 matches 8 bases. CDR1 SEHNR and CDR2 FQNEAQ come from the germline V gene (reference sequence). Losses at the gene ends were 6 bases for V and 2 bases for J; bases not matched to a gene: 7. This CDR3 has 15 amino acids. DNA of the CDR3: TGTGCCAGCAGACAACCAGCGGGGGCCACAGATACGCAGTATTTT. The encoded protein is CASRQPAGATDTQYF.

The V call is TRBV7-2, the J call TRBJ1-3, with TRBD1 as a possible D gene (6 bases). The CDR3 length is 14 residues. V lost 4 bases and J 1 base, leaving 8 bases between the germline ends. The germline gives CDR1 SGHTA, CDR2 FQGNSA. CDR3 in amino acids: CASSSGQSGNTIYF. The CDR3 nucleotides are TGTGCCAGCAGCTCCGGACAGTCTGGAAACACCATATATTTT.

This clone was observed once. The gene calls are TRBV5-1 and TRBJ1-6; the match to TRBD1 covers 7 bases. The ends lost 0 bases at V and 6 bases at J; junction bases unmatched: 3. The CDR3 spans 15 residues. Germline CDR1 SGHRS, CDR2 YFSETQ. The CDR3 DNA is TGCGCCAGCAGCTTGGAACACAGGGGTAATTCACCCCTCCACTTT. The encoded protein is CASSLEHRGNSPLHF.